This T cell receptor (beta chain) emerged from a study of blood T cells in healthy people across ages. Study-level results: Naive CD4+ cell counts and diversity both ran higher in long-lived than in aged donors.

About 9.6 milliliters of peripheral blood were drawn from each donor into EDTA-treated tubes. Extractions gave at least 5.5 micrograms of total RNA per sample. The CDR3 extends over 16 amino acids. Germline CDR1 is MGHRA and CDR2 is YSYEKL. V shed 3 bases and J 2 bases; nucleotides not matched to a gene: 8. A sample-barcoded 5' primer and a J-beta primer mix were used in a second PCR of roughly 7 to 12 cycles. From the 5' RACE reads, TCRdb called clonotypes with MiXCR, one entry per CDR3 protein. The repertoire includes hundreds of thousands of distinct CDR3 sequences, more than 45% of them detected once, and roughly 13% sits in the top ten. On this clonotype: Antigen specificity is unknown.

The source of this sequence is a woman of 80 years or more in good health. The chain has TRBV4-1 and TRBJ2-3, with TRBD2 identical over 7 bases. Sequencing was done on a sample of blood. The CDR3 is CASSQRASGFTDTQYF. The CDR3 DNA sequence: TGCGCCAGCAGCCAGAGGGCTAGCGGTTTCACAGATACGCAGTATTTT.